This T cell receptor (beta chain) stems from a study of cytomegalovirus exposure and HLA in healthy donors. This clone was counted only a few times. The CDR3 loop spans 15 amino acids. In germline, CDR1 is MNHNS, CDR2 SASEGT. J lost 1 base, V lost 2 bases, and 1 base had no gene match. Vbeta (60) and Jbeta (13) primers were used in the PCR. TCRdb's copy holds only in-frame clones and misses some; the assay was immunoSEQ multiplex PCR. Among roughly 200,000 clones, more than 75% were seen once, and the ten largest hold 2.5% to 3.5%. J is TRBJ2-1 and V is TRBV6-1; 8 positions match TRBD2. This clonotype originated in a woman aged 40 to 50 in good health and CMV-seronegative. The specimen was PBMCs. The CDR3 DNA reads TGTGCCAGCAGTGAATTAGCGGGGTCCTACAATGAGCAGTTCTTC. Translating gives CASSELAGSYNEQFF.